This T cell receptor (beta chain) was captured by sequencing in a study of blood T cell repertoires in COVID-19. Study in general: The study drew acute and convalescent COVID-19 samples from the United States, Italy and Spain.

The CDR3 contains 15 residues. In the authors' methods: Counts of nucleated cells, estimated from reference gene primer amplification, were obtained. The table came from immunoSEQ multiplex PCR; TCRdb's copy has only in-frame clones and leaves some out. V, J and clone size reflect that table, while D and trimming were determined from the DNA. The table includes roughly 220,000 clones, about 86% detected once. Participant-given clinical history determined each cohort assignment. This clone was counted a single time. The material sequenced was PBMCs or T cells enriched from blood (not recorded which). The clonotype was recovered from a woman aged 40 to 49 with acute COVID-19. V gene TRBV12-1 combines with J gene TRBJ2-7; TRBD2, the table's D call, lacks a check against the DNA. TRBV12-1 is tagged as a pseudogene. CDR3 nucleotide sequence: TGTGCCAGCAGCGGACTAGCGGGAGGGCCCTACGAGCAGTACTTC. Amino acid sequence: CASSGLAGGPYEQYF.